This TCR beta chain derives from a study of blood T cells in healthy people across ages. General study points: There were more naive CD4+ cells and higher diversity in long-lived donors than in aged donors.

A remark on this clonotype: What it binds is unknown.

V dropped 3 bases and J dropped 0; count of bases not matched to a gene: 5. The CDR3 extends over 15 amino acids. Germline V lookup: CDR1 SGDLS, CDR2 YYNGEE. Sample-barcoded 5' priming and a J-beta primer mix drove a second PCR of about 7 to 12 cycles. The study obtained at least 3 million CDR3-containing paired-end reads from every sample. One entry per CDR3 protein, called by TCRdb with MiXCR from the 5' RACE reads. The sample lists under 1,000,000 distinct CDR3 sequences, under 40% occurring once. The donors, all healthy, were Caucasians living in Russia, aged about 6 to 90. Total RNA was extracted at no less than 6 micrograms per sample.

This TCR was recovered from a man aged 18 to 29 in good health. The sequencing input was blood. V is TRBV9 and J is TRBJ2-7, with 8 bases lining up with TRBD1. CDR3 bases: TGTGCCAGCAGCGGAGGACAGGGACCCTCCTACGAGCAGTACTTC. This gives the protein CASSGGQGPSYEQYF.